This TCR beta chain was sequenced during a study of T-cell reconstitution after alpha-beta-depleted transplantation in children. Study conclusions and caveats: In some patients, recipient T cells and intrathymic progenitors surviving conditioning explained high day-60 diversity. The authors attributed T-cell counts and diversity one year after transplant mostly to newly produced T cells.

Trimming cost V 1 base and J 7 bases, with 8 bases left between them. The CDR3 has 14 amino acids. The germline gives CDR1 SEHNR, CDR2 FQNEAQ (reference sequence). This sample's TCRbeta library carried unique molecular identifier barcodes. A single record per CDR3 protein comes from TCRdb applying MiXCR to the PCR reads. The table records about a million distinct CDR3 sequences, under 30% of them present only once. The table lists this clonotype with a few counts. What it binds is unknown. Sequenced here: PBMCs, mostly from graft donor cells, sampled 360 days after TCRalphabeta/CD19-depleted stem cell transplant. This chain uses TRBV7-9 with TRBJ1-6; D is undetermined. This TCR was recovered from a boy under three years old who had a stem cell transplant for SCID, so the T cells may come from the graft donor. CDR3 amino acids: CASSLGPPNSPLHF. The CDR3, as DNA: TGTGCCAGCAGCTTAGGACCCCCAAATTCACCCCTCCACTTT.